This T cell receptor beta chain was recovered during a study of PD-1 blockade in classical Hodgkin lymphoma (dated by TCRdb to the early 2020s). Study-level background: Nivolumab dosing was 3 mg/kg intravenously every 2 weeks, continuing until either disease progression or unacceptable toxicity. The study used TCR beta sequencing and CyTOF to define a peripheral blood immune signature of response to PD-1 blockade in classical Hodgkin lymphoma. What the work shows at the level of the full study, not this receptor alone: Baseline TCR diversity was reported to be lower in newly diagnosed patients than in healthy donors and to be lower still in relapsed/refractory patients. A significant rise by C4D1 was seen in CD4+ but not CD8+ TCR diversity (p=0.0027 vs p=0.16), with the rise being most apparent in complete responders (p=0.02). The study was limited to a single clinical trial cohort, and causes of repertoire differences, possibly disease activity or prior therapy, remained undefined. Lower diversity was seen in patients whose nivolumab began less than 1 year after ASCT, and these patients were left out of later analyses so that immune reconstitution would not confound the results. Among trial patients, those achieving complete response had baseline diversity similar to that of newly diagnosed patients, while diversity was significantly lower in partial responders and progressors.

A remark on this clone: Which antigen it targets is not known. No much larger clone is present one base from it, and per-base qualities are unavailable.

The time point tag for this specimen amounts to: cycle 4 day 1 (C4D1), after less than 7 weeks of nivolumab. Relapse after autologous stem cell transplantation had occurred in all trial patients, and cohorts A, B and C were distinguished by prior brentuximab vedotin exposure. Using a Miltenyi CD8+ T cell isolation kit, CD8+ T cells were purified from thawed PBMCs through magnetic negative selection. A total of 50 to 70 patients with relapsed/refractory classical Hodgkin lymphoma made up the trial cohort, and each patient's best overall response was complete response, partial response or progressive disease. Single-agent nivolumab was administered to trial patients in the multi-cohort phase II CheckMate 205 trial. An independent review committee assessed best overall response using the 2007 International Working Group response criteria. Trial PBMCs were collected immediately before nivolumab initiation (C1D1) and during therapy at cycle 2 day 1 and cycle 4 day 1. Peripheral blood was collected in 8 mL Vacutainer Cell Preparation Tubes, from which PBMCs were isolated by centrifugation and then cryopreserved. Purified CD4+ and CD8+ fractions were prepared only for cases where an additional PBMC sample was available. Magnetically labelled cells were removed on LS columns in a quadroMACS separator, and the flow-through was retained as the purified fraction.

The Qiagen DNeasy kit was used to extract genomic DNA both from unsorted PBMCs and from the negatively selected CD4+ and CD8+ fractions. Using primers that anneal to V and J segments, immunoSEQ multiplex PCR amplified the TCR beta CDR3 regions. Amplification bias was minimized using a synthetic immune receptor repertoire, and residual bias was removed computationally after sequencing. Regarding the original processing steps: Custom Python scripts were used to quantify repertoire diversity as the Shannon entropy index. The unsorted, CD4+ and CD8+ repertoires were each analyzed separately, with the exception of combined analyses, where CD4+ and CD8+ sequences were merged in silico. A clone was considered expanded if an increase in frequency of at least 2-fold after treatment relative to C1D1 was found, and a pseudocount of 0.5 was applied to clones undetected at baseline. Singleton clones were defined as clones with 0 or 1 copy at C1D1, and non-singleton clones were defined as clones with 2 or more copies. Clones expanded in unsorted samples were annotated as CD4+, CD8+ or unknown by matching protein sequences in sorted samples from the same patient. Wilcoxon tests were applied to paired samples to test diversity changes from C1D1 to C4D1. Not all clones reach the TCRdb copy of this immuneACCESS table, which keeps in-frame sequences only. Checked studies attribute under half of the gap to unresolved V genes and leave the rest unexplained. From that table come the V and J calls and clone size; the DNA was used to work out D and trimming. Here the sample has approximately 6,300 clones; almost 75% occur a single time. The ten largest make up 10% to 15% of the sample.

V is cut back by 10 bases and J by 6 bases, with 8 bases in the junction unmatched. The germline V gene (reference sequence) yields LNHDA for CDR1 and SQIVND for CDR2. The cysteine opens and the phenylalanine closes a CDR3 of 13 amino acids. The only DNA kept is the CDR3, 39 bases in frame from the first base. This TCR was sampled from a human donor with classical Hodgkin lymphoma. The source was CD8+ T cells from blood, collected before the fourth cycle of nivolumab. Recombination connected TRBV19 to TRBJ2-1, with TRBD2 matching 8 junction bases. CDR3 loop: CAIGTSLSNEQFF. In nucleotides, the sequence is TGTGCCATTGGGACTAGTTTGAGCAATGAGCAGTTCTTC. Extended through the reference TRBV19 and TRBJ2-1 proteins, this CDR3 yields the full variable domain: DGGITQSPKYLFRKEGQNVTLSCEQNLNHDAMYWYRQDPGQGLRLIYYSQIVNDFQKGDIAEGYSVSREKKESFPLTVTSAQKNPTAFYLCAIGTSLSNEQFFGPGTRLTVL.